Listed below are T cell receptor beta chains from one sample, sequenced in a study of T-cell reconstitution after alpha-beta-depleted transplantation in children. TCRdb reprocessed the PCR reads with MiXCR, giving one entry per CDR3 protein. The sample carries about 640,000 distinct CDR3 sequences, around a sixth recorded once. Sequences were derived from PBMCs from the stem cell graft donor, sampled from the stem cell graft. These receptors were collected from a human donor who donated a stem cell graft to a child with acute myeloid leukemia. CDR3s include the opening cysteine and the closing phenylalanine or tryptophan.

CDR3	V
CASSQDSGDFGQPQHF	TRBV4-3
CASSRTGDPLQEAQYF	TRBV5-7
CASCPLPTPTSGDTDTQYF	TRBV27
CAISLRQGADEQFF	TRBV10-3
CASSRLEGAAGELFF	TRBV28
CASSWAYTGELFF	TRBV12-3/TRBV12-4
CASSYGYGAGGYTF	TRBV27
CASSQEGPADTGELFF	TRBV4-1
CASRGQGYHEQYF	TRBV2
CASRNRGINEQFF	TRBV25-1
CASSPRGQSLGYTF	TRBV5-1
CASSQGPGDYEQYF	TRBV5-6
CASSQDFKNYGYTF	TRBV4-3
CASSLPLSFGTSVSSYNEQFF	TRBV5-1
CASSVTVNEQFF	TRBV12-3/TRBV12-4
CASSGRDWSSYGYTF	TRBV11-2
CASSLAGGLAGGTDTQYF	TRBV7-8
CASSQGRGISGYGYTF	TRBV4-3
CASSWQRDRSSYEQYF	TRBV7-9
CASSLELHEETQYF	TRBV7-9
CASSQDQGTEAFF	TRBV4-3
CVDREGTYEQYF	TRBV21-1
CSVAGTRGEGLFF	TRBV29-1
CASSLTGQKNQPQHF	TRBV7-3
CASSLSRGEGTQYF	TRBV7-7
CASSPWQGSYGYTF	TRBV5-1
CSAPNAGDEQFF	TRBV20-1
CAWSRTDTQYF	TRBV30
CAISGPTGGEPGAQPQHF	TRBV10-3